Shown below are 7 T cell receptor beta chains from a single sample sequenced in a study of post-analysis software for immune sequencing data. Libraries were made from TCR beta cDNA, and they carried unique molecular identifiers. One entry per CDR3 protein, called by TCRdb with MiXCR from the PCR reads. The repertoire has about 160,000 distinct CDR3 sequences, roughly 40% of them found once; the top ten carry about 26%. The sample consisted of blood, taken after autologous hematopoietic stem cell transplantation. The receptors here all came from a girl under 18 with multiple sclerosis.

The chain recombines TRBV7-9 with TRBJ2-5; weak D call: TRBD2 (5 bases). Trimming removed 5 bases from V and 8 bases from J, with 15 bases in between. In germline, CDR1 is SEHNR, CDR2 FQNEAQ (reference sequence). The CDR3 is 13 amino acids. The CDR3 DNA sequence: TGTGCCAGCAGCCCAGACTACCTAGGAACCCAGTACTTC. Encoded protein: CASSPDYLGTQYF.

The V and J genes are TRBV6-1 and TRBJ1-5, with 9 bases that match TRBD1. J gave up 5 bases and V 6 bases, and 14 bases lay outside the gene matches. Looked up from germline, CDR1 is MNHNS and CDR2 is SASEGT. The CDR3 contains 17 residues. CDR3 coding DNA: TGTGCCAGCAGGCGTTCCGGGACAGGGAAAGGATATCAGCCCCAGCATTTT. This codes for CASRRSGTGKGYQPQHF.

The genes are TRBV9 and TRBJ1-2; D is unresolved. Per germline, CDR1 SGDLS and CDR2 YYNGEE. The V end lost 3 bases, the J end lost 7 bases, and 7 bases lay between the germline ends. CDR3 length: 11 residues. CDR3 loop: CASSGGSGYTF. The CDR3 DNA follows: TGTGCCAGCAGCGGCGGTAGTGGCTACACCTTC.

The rearrangement links TRBV20-1 to TRBJ2-1; 11 bases map to TRBD2. The CDR3 extends over 16 amino acids. Germline-derived CDR1 and CDR2 are DFQATT and SNEGSKA (reference sequence). The V segment lost 3 bases and the J segment 7 bases; nucleotides outside the gene matches: 11. CDR3 residues: CSARTGTSGRVNEQFF. In DNA form, the CDR3 reads TGCAGTGCTAGGACCGGGACTAGCGGCCGGGTAAATGAGCAGTTCTTC.

In this sample, this clonotype turned up many times. This chain uses TRBV12-3 or TRBV12-4 with TRBJ2-3; 8 positions match TRBD1. V was pared by 5 bases and J by 1 base, with 5 bases of the junction left unmatched. This CDR3 comprises 15 residues. The CDR3 DNA is TGTGCCAGCAGTCCACTGACAGGGGGCACAGATACGCAGTATTTT. This codes for CASSPLTGGTDTQYF.

This clonotype was recorded a few times. The chain links TRBV29-1 to TRBJ2-5; D gene ambiguous. Near its end, the DNA agrees better with TRBJ2-7, so the J call may be wrong. The CDR3 totals 11 residues. Germline CDR1 SQVTM, CDR2 ANQGSEA. CDR3 sequence: CSVEGPYEQYF. CDR3 nucleotide sequence: TGCAGCGTTGAGGGCCCATACGAGCAGTACTTC.

The chain uses TRBV7-9 and TRBJ2-1; a possible D gene is TRBD1 (6 bases). Trimming removed 4 bases at V and 4 bases at J, with 23 bases between. This CDR3 spans 18 amino acids. Germline V gene lookup returns CDR1 SEHNR and CDR2 FQNEAQ (reference sequence). In DNA form, the CDR3 reads TGTGCCAGCAGCTATCATGAATTAGGGGGAGTCGGGTACAATGAGCAGTTCTTC. Its translation is CASSYHELGGVGYNEQFF.